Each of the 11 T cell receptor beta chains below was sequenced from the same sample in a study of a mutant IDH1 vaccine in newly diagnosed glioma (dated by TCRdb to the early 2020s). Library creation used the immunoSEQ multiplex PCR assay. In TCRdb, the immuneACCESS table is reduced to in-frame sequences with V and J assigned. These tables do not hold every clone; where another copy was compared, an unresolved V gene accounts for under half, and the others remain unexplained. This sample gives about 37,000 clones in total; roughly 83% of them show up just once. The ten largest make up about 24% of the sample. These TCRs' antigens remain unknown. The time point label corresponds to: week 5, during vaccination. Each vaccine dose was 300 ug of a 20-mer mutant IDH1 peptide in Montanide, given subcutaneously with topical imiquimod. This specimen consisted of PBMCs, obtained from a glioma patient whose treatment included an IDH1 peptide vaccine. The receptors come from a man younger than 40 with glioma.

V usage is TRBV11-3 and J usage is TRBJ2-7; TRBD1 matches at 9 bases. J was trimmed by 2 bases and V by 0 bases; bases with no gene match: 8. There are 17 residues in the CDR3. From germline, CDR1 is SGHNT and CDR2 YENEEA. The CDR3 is CASSLEFGTGFPYEQYF. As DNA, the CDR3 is TGTGCCAGCAGCTTAGAATTCGGGACAGGGTTTCCCTACGAGCAGTACTTC.

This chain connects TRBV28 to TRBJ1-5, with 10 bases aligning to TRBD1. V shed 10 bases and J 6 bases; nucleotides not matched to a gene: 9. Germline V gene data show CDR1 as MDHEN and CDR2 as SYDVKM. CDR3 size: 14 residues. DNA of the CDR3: TGTGCCACCCGGACAGGGGGGGCCCCTCAGCCCCAGCATTTT. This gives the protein CATRTGGAPQPQHF.

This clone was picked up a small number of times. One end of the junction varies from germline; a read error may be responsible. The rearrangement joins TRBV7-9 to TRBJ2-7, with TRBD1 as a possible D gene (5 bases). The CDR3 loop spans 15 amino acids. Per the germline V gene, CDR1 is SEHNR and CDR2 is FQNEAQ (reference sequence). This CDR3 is CASSLGRQRLGEQYF. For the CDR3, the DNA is TGTGCCAGCAGTTTAGGCCGACAGAGGCTGGGCGAGCAGTACTTC.

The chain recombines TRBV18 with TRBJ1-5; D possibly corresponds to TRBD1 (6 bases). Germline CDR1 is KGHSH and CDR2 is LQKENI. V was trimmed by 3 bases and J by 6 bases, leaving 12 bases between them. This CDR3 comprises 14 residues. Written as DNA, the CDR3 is TGTGCCAGCTCACCCCAGGGGTTGGGTCAGCCCCAGCATTTT. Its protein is CASSPQGLGQPQHF.

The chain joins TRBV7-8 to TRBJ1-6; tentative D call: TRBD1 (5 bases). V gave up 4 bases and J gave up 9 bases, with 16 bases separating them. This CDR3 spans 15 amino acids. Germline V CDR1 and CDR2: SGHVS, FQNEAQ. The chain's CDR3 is CASSSAGRGGSPLHF. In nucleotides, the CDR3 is TGTGCCAGCAGCTCCGCGGGGAGGGGCGGTTCACCCCTCCACTTT.

In DNA form, the CDR3 reads TGCGCCAGCAGCCAACCCTTGACAGGCCTTGGCTACACCTTC. Translation gives CASSQPLTGLGYTF. J is TRBJ1-2 and V is TRBV4-3, with D possibly being TRBD1 (6 bases). This CDR3 is built from 14 residues. V was cut by 2 bases and J by 7 bases, with 14 bases left in between. Germline V CDR1 and CDR2: LGHNA, YSLEER.

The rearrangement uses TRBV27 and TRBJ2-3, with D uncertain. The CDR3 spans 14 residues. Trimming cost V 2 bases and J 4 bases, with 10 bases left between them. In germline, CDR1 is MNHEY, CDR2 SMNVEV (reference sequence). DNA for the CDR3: TGTGCCAGCAGTTTAGAGTTGATCGCAGATACGCAGTATTTT. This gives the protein CASSLELIADTQYF.

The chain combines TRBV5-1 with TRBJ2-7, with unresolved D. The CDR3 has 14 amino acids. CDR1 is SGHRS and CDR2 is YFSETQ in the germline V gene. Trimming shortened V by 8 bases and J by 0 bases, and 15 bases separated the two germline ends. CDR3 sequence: CASKGRPRSYEQYF. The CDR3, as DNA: TGCGCCAGTAAGGGCCGACCCCGCTCCTACGAGCAGTACTTC.

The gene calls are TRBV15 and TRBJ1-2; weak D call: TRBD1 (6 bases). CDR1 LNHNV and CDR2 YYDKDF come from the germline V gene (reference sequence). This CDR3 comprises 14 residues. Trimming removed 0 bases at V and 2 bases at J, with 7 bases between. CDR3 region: CATSREGGNYGYTF. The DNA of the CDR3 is TGTGCCACCAGCAGAGAAGGGGGGAACTATGGCTACACCTTC. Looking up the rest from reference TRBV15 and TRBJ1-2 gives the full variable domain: DAMVIQNPRYQVTQFGKPVTLSCSQTLNHNVMYWYQQKSSQAPKLLFHYYDKDFNNEADTPDNFQSRRPNTSFCFLDIRSPGLGDTAMYLCATSREGGNYGYTFGSGTRLTVV.

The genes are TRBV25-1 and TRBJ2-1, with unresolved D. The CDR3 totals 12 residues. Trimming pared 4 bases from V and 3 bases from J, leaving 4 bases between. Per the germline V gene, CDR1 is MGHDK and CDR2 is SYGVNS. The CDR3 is CASSVNYNEQFF. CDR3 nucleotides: TGTGCCAGCAGTGTTAACTACAATGAGCAGTTCTTC.

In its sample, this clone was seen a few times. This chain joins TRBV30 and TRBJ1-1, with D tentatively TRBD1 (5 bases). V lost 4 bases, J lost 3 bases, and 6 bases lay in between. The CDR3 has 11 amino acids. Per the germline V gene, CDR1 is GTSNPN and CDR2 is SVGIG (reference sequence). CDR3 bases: TGTGCCTGGATCAGGGACACTGAAGCTTTCTTT. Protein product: CAWIRDTEAFF.